These 3 T cell receptor beta chains originate from one sample sequenced in a study of T cells in Graves' hyperthyroidism and ophthalmopathy. RNA transcripts provided the source from which TCR beta CDR3 regions were amplified. A first-round RT-PCR of the TCR CDR3 used the HTBI primer set. TCRdb reprocessed the multiplex PCR reads with MiXCR, giving one entry per CDR3 protein. The data contain over 300,000 distinct CDR3 sequences, approximately 13% of them singletons. Sample: blood. Every receptor here comes from a woman aged 55-70 years with Graves' hyperthyroidism.

This clonotype was seen many times. The gene calls are TRBV7-2 and TRBJ2-7, with D hard to call. The CDR3 is 15 amino acids. Germline CDR1 reads SGHTA; CDR2 reads FQGNSA. V was trimmed by 5 bases and J by 1 base, leaving 15 bases between them. CDR3 in DNA: TGTGCCAGCAGCCAGTTTAAGGCTGGTTCCTACGAGCAGTACTTC. Its translation is CASSQFKAGSYEQYF.

This clonotype showed up just a few times. The CDR3 nucleotides are TGTGCCAGCAGCCTTAGTTCTCGAGGAATGTATGGCTACACCTTC. Translation: CASSLSSRGMYGYTF. The chain combines TRBV6-1 with TRBJ1-2; unclear D gene. The germline V gene encodes CDR1 MNHNS and CDR2 SASEGT. This CDR3 contains 15 residues. Trimming cost V 6 bases and J 5 bases, with 19 bases left between them.

In its sample, this clonotype was seen many times. V is TRBV18 and J is TRBJ2-5; D is perhaps TRBD1 (6 bases). V was clipped by 3 bases and J by 1 base, with 15 bases between them. The V gene's germline CDR1 is KGHSH and CDR2 LQKENI. The CDR3 sequence is 16 residues long. The CDR3 reads CASSPSAGAPQETQYF. CDR3 nucleotides: TGTGCCAGCTCACCGTCTGCAGGGGCCCCCCAAGAGACCCAGTACTTC.